This TCR beta chain appears in the sequencing data of a study of OX40 agonist ivuxolimab in advanced cancers. Study in general: Every patient in dose escalation had hepatocellular carcinoma, melanoma, renal cell or head and neck cancer.

V lost 3 bases to trimming and J lost 7 bases, with 15 bases between them. This CDR3 has 14 residues. Looked up from germline, CDR1 is MDHEN and CDR2 is SYDVKM. Assay: immunoSEQ multiplex PCR; the TCRdb copy retains only in-frame clones and omits some. The table records about 47,000 clones, 70% to 90% of them present only once. Patients who had autoimmune disease history or got systemic immunosuppression were left out. This sample comprised CD4+ or CD8+ T cells sorted from blood, obtained in a trial of the OX40 agonist ivuxolimab. The chain employs TRBV28 and TRBJ1-1; D not resolved. The sequence was collected from an adult with an advanced solid tumor such as melanoma, head and neck, liver or kidney cancer. The CDR3 reads CASSLRATTLEAFF. The CDR3 bases are TGTGCCAGCAGTTTGCGAGCCACGACACTTGAAGCTTTCTTT.